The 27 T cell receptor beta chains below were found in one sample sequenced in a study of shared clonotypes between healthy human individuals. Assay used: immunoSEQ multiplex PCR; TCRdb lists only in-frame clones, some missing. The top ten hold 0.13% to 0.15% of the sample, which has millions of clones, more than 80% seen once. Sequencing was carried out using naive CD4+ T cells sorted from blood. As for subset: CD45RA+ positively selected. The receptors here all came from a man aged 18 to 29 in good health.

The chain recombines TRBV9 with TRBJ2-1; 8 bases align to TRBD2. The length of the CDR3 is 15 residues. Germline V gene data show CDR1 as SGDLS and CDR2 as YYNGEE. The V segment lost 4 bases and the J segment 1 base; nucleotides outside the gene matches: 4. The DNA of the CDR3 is TGTGCCAGCAGCAATAGCGGGGAGTCCTACAATGAGCAGTTCTTC. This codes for CASSNSGESYNEQFF.

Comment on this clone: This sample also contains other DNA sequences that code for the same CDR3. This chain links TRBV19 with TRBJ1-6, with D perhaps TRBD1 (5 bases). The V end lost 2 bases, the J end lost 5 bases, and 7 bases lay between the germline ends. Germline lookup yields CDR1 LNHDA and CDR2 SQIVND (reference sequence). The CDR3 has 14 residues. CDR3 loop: CASSITRDNSPLHF. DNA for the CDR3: TGTGCCAGTAGTATAACCAGGGATAATTCACCCCTCCACTTT.

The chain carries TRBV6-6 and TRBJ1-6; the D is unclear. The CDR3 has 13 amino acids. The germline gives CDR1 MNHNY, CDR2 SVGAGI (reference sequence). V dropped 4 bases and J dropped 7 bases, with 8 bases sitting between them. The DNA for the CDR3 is TGTGCCAGCAGTTCGGACTCGAATTCACCCCTCCACTTT. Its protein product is CASSSDSNSPLHF.

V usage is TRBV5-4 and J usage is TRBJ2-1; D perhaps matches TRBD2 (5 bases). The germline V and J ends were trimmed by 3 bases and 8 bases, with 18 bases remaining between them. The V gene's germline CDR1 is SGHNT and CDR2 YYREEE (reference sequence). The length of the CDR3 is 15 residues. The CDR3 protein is CASSWAGRSWHEQFF. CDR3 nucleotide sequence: TGTGCCAGCAGCTGGGCGGGTCGGTCTTGGCATGAGCAGTTCTTC.

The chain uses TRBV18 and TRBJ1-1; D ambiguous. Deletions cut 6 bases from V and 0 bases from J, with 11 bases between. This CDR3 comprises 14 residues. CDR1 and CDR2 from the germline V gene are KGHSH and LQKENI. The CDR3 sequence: CASSGQQMNTEAFF. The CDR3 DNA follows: TGTGCCAGCTCTGGGCAGCAAATGAACACTGAAGCTTTCTTT.

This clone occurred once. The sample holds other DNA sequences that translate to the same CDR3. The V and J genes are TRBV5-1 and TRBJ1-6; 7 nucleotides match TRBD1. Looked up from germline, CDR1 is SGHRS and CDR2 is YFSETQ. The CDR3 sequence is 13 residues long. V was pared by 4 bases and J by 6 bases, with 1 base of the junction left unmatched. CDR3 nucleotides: TGCGCCAGCAGCAGGGACAGTAATTCACCCCTCCACTTT. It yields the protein CASSRDSNSPLHF.

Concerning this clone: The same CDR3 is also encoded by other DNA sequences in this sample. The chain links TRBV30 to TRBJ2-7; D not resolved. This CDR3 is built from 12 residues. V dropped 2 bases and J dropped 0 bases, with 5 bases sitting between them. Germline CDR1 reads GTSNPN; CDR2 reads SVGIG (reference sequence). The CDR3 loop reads CAWSPRSYEQYF. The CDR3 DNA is TGTGCCTGGAGTCCCCGCTCCTACGAGCAGTACTTC.

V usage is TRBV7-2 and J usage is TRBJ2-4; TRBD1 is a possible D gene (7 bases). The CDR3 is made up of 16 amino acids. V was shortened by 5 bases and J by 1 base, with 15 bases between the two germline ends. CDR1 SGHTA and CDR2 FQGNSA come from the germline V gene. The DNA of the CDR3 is TGTGCCAGCAGCCTTGTACAGGGGACTGCCAAAAACATTCAGTACTTC. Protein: CASSLVQGTAKNIQYF.

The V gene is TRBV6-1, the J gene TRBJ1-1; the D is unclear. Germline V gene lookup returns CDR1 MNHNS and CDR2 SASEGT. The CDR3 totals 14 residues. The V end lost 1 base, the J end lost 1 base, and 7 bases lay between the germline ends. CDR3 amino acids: CASSEVTPNTEAFF. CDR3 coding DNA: TGTGCCAGCAGTGAAGTCACACCGAACACTGAAGCTTTCTTT.

This CDR3 is CASGRAGNSNQPQHF. DNA of the CDR3: TGTGCTAGTGGGAGGGCGGGGAATAGCAATCAGCCCCAGCATTTT. The chain is built from TRBV12-5 and TRBJ1-5, with D uncertain. Germline CDR1 reads LGHNT; CDR2 reads FRNRAP. There are 15 residues in the CDR3. Trimming took off 6 bases at V and 0 bases at J, with 12 bases between the two ends.

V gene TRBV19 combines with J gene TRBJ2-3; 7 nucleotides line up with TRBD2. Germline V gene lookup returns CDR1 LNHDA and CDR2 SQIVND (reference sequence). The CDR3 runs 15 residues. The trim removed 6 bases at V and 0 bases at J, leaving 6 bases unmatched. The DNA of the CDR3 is TGTGCCAGTAGCCCTAGCGGTTCTAGCACAGATACGCAGTATTTT. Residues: CASSPSGSSTDTQYF.

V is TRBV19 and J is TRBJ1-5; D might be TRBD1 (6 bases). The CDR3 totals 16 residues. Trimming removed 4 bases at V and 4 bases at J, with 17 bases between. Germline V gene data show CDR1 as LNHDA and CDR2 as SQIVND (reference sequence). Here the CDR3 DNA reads TGTGCCAGTAGTACCGTGACAGGTAAAACTAATCAGCCCCAGCATTTT. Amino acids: CASSTVTGKTNQPQHF.

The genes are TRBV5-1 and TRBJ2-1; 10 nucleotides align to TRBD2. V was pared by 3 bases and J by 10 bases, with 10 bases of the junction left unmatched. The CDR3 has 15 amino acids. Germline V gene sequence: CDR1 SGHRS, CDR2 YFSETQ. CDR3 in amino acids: CASSWTSGDGREQFF. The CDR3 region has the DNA TGCGCCAGCAGCTGGACTAGCGGAGACGGTAGAGAGCAGTTCTTC. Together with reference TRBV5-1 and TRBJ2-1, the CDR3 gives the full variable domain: KAGVTQTPRYLIKTRGQQVTLSCSPISGHRSVSWYQQTPGQGLQFLFEYFSETQRNKGNFPGRFSGRQFSNSRSEMNVSTLELGDSALYLCASSWTSGDGREQFFGPGTRLTVL.

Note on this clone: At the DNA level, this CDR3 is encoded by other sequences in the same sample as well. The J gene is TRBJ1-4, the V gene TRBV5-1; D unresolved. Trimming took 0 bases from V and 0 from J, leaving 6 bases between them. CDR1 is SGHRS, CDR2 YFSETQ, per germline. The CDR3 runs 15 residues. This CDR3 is CASSLGTATNEKLFF. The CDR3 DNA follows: TGCGCCAGCAGCTTGGGGACGGCAACTAATGAAAAACTGTTTTTT.

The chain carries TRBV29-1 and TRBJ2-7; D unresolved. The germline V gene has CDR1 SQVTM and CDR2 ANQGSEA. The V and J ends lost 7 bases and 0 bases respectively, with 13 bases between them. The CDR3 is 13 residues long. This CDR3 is CSALSPSSYEQYF. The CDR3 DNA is TGCAGCGCCTTAAGTCCTAGCTCCTACGAGCAGTACTTC.

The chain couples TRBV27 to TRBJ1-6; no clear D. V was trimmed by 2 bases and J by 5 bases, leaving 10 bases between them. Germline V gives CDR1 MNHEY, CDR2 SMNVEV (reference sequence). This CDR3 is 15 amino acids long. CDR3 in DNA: TGTGCCAGCAGTTTAGCCCGCGGTGATAATTCACCCCTCCACTTT. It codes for CASSLARGDNSPLHF.

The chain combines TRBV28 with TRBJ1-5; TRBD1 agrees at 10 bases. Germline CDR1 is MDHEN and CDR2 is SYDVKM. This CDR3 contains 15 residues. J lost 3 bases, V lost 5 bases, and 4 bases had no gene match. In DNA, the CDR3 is TGTGCCAGCAGTGACAGGGGGCTCATCAATCAGCCCCAGCATTTT. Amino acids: CASSDRGLINQPQHF.

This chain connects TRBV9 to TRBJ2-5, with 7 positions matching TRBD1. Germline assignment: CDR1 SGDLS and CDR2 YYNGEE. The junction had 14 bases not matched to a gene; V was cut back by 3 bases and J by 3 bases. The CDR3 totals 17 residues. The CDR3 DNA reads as TGTGCCAGCAGCGCGCCTCACCGGGGACAGAGAGAAGAGACCCAGTACTTC. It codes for CASSAPHRGQREETQYF.

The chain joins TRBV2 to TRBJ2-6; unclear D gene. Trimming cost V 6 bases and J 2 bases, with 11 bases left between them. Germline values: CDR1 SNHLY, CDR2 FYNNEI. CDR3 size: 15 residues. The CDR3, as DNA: TGTGCCAGCAGGCCTCTTCTGGCTGGGGCCAACGTCCTGACTTTC. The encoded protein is CASRPLLAGANVLTF.

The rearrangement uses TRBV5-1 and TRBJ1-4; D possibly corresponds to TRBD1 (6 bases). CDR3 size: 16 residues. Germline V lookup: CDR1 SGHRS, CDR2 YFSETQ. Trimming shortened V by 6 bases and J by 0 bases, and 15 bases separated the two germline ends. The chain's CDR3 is CASTLGASATNEKLFF. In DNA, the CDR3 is TGCGCCAGCACCCTGGGGGCATCTGCAACTAATGAAAAACTGTTTTTT. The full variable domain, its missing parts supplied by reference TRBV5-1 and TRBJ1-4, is KAGVTQTPRYLIKTRGQQVTLSCSPISGHRSVSWYQQTPGQGLQFLFEYFSETQRNKGNFPGRFSGRQFSNSRSEMNVSTLELGDSALYLCASTLGASATNEKLFFGSGTQLSVL.

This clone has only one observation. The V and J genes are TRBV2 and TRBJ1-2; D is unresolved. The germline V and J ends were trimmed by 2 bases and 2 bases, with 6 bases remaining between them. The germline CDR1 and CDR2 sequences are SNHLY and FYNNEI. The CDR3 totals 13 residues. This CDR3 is CASSENRNYGYTF. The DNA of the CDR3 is TGTGCCAGCAGTGAAAACAGAAACTATGGCTACACCTTC.

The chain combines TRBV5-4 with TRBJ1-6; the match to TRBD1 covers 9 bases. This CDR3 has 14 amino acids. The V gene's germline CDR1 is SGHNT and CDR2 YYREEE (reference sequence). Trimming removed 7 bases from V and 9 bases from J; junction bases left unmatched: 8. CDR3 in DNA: TGTGCCAGCTCTGGGACAGGGCCGGCTTCACCCCTCCACTTT. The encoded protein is CASSGTGPASPLHF.

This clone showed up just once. DNA of the CDR3: TGTGCCAGCAGCACCGGGACAGGAAATCAGCCCCAGCATTTT. Translation: CASSTGTGNQPQHF. The rearrangement joins TRBV4-2 to TRBJ1-5, with TRBD1 matching 8 bases. The germline gives CDR1 LGHNA, CDR2 YNFKEQ. Trimming took 5 bases from V and 4 from J; bases not matched to a gene: 4. The length of the CDR3 is 14 residues.

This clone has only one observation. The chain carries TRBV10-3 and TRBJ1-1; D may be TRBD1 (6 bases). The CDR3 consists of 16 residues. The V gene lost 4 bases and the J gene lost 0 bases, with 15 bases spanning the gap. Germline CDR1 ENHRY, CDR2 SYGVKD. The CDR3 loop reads CAISAGAGSLNTEAFF. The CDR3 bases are TGTGCCATCAGTGCAGGGGCGGGCAGCTTGAACACTGAAGCTTTCTTT.

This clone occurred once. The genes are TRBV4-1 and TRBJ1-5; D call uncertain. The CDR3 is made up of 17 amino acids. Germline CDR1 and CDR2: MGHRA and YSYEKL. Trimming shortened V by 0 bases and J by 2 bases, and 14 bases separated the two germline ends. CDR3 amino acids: CASSQEQASKGNQPQHF. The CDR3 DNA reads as TGCGCCAGCAGCCAAGAGCAAGCGTCTAAAGGCAATCAGCCCCAGCATTTT.

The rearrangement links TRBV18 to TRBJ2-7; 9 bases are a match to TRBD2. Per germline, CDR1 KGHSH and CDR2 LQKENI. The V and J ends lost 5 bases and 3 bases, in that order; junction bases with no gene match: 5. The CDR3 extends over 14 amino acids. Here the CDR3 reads CASSSRLADYEQYF. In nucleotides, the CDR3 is TGTGCCAGCTCATCGAGACTAGCGGACTACGAGCAGTACTTC. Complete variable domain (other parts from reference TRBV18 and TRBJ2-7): NAGVMQNPRHLVRRRGQEARLRCSPMKGHSHVYWYRQLPEEGLKFMVYLQKENIIDESGMPKERFSAEFPKEGPSILRIQQVVRGDSAAYFCASSSRLADYEQYFGPGTRLTVT.

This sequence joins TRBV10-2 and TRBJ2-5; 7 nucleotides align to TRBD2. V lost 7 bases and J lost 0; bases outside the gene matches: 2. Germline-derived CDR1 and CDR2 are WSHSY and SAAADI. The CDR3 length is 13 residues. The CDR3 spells CASTLADQETQYF. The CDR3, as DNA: TGCGCCAGCACGCTAGCGGACCAAGAGACCCAGTACTTC.